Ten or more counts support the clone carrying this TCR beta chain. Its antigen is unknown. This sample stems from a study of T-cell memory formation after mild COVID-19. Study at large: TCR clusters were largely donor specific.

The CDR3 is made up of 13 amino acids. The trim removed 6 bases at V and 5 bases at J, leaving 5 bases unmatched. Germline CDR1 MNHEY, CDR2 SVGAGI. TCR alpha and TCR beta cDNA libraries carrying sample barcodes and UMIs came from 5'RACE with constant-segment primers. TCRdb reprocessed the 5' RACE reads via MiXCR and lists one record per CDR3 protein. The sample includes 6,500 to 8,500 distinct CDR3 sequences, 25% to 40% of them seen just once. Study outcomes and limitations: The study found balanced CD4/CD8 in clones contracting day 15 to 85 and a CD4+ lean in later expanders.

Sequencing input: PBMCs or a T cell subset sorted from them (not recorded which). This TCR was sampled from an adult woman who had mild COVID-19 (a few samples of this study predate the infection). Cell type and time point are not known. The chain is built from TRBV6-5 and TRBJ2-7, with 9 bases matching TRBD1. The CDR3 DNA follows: TGTGCCAGCAGATGGACAGGGGCCCACGAGCAGTACTTC. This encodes CASRWTGAHEQYF.